This TCR beta chain was profiled in a study of cytomegalovirus exposure and HLA in healthy donors. Study conclusions and caveats: Later analysis indicated greater clonal expansion among HLA-associated TCR beta chains than among equally common other chains.

With 4 bases removed from V and 0 bases from J, the gap between germline ends came to 12 bases. Germline CDR1 is SGHTA and CDR2 is FQGNSA. The CDR3 is 16 residues long. Whereas donors were nominally healthy upon sampling, unrecorded immune exposures were probable. A multiplex PCR was run with 60 Vbeta primers and 13 Jbeta primers. Produced via immunoSEQ multiplex PCR; TCRdb's table is partial and in-frame only. This sample has approximately 160,000 clones, with over 80% found just once. Of note for this clone: Its antigen remains unidentified.

The chain carries TRBV7-2 and TRBJ2-2; D possibly corresponds to TRBD1 (6 bases). The specimen sequenced was PBMCs. This receptor was identified in a human donor in good health. The DNA of the CDR3 is TGTGCCAGCAGCTCATCCGGGACAACGAACACCGGGGAGCTGTTTTTT. Translated, it gives CASSSSGTTNTGELFF.